The 16 T cell receptor beta chains below were found in one sample sequenced in a study of identical twins. TCRdb re-analysed the 5' RACE reads in MiXCR, keeping a single row per CDR3 protein. The sample lists some 570,000 distinct CDR3 sequences; about 20% were seen once. The same data also went into a second study, on yellow fever vaccine responses in identical twins.

Sequenced input: CD4+ T cells sorted from blood. The source is a woman aged 18-30 years in good health.

CDR3 in amino acids: CSAQGGSSYNEQFF. CDR3 DNA: TGCAGTGCCCAGGGGGGGAGTTCCTACAATGAGCAGTTCTTC. The chain uses TRBV20-1 and TRBJ2-1, with D tentatively TRBD1 or TRBD2 (7 bases each). Germline-derived CDR1 and CDR2 are DFQATT and SNEGSKA (reference sequence). V lost 6 bases and J 1 base, leaving 13 bases between the germline ends. CDR3 length equals 14 residues.

The chain combines TRBV3-1 with TRBJ2-5; D perhaps matches TRBD2 (6 bases). This CDR3 spans 16 amino acids. Looked up from germline, CDR1 is LGHDT and CDR2 is YNNKEL (reference sequence). The chain's CDR3 is CVRSQDPAGPLETQYF. DNA for the CDR3: TGTGTCCGCAGCCAAGATCCAGCGGGCCCCTTAGAGACCCAGTACTTC.

There are a few counts of this clonotype. Here the CDR3 reads CATSDLRELFF. CDR3 DNA: TGTGCCACCAGTGATTTGAGGGAGCTGTTTTTT. This chain uses TRBV24-1 with TRBJ2-2; D is unclear. CDR1 KGHDR and CDR2 SFDVKD come from the germline V gene. The CDR3 totals 11 residues. V was clipped by 0 bases and J by 9 bases, with 1 base between them.

V and J are TRBV10-3 and TRBJ2-5; 9 nucleotides line up with TRBD2. The CDR3 is made up of 14 amino acids. Germline CDR1 is ENHRY and CDR2 is SYGVKD. Germline trimming cut 5 bases from V and 3 bases from J; bases unmatched to any gene: 4. CDR3 amino acids: CAISSLAGKETQYF. The CDR3 nucleotides are TGTGCCATCAGTAGCCTAGCGGGAAAAGAGACCCAGTACTTC.

This clonotype was counted a few times. The chain couples TRBV5-1 to TRBJ2-7; 9 bases are shared with TRBD2. Germline V gene sequence: CDR1 SGHRS, CDR2 YFSETQ. V gave up 4 bases and J gave up 4 bases; unmatched junction bases: 9. There are 15 residues in the CDR3. The CDR3 bases are TGCGCCAGCAGCCCCCTGGGCGGGAGGGTTTACGAGCAGTACTTC. Protein sequence: CASSPLGGRVYEQYF. Full variable domain (remainder filled in from reference TRBV5-1 and TRBJ2-7): KAGVTQTPRYLIKTRGQQVTLSCSPISGHRSVSWYQQTPGQGLQFLFEYFSETQRNKGNFPGRFSGRQFSNSRSEMNVSTLELGDSALYLCASSPLGGRVYEQYFGPGTRLTVT.

This clonotype was seen a handful of times. The chain links TRBV10-3 to TRBJ1-2; weak D call: TRBD1 (6 bases). Looked up from germline, CDR1 is ENHRY and CDR2 is SYGVKD. V gave up 6 bases and J gave up 4 bases, with 15 bases separating them. There are 14 residues in the CDR3. Here the CDR3 DNA reads TGTGCCATCAGCCCGGTGACAGGCAGCTATGGCTACACCTTC. Amino acid sequence: CAISPVTGSYGYTF.

The chain is built from TRBV5-5 and TRBJ2-2; 10 bases map to TRBD2. The V gene's germline CDR1 is SGHKS and CDR2 YYEKEE (reference sequence). Losses at the gene ends were 1 base for V and 7 bases for J; bases not matched to a gene: 7. CDR3 length equals 16 residues. The CDR3 here is CASSLQTSGNVGELFF. DNA of the CDR3: TGTGCCAGCAGCTTGCAAACTAGCGGGAACGTCGGGGAGCTGTTTTTT.

The V call is TRBV2, the J call TRBJ2-1; TRBD1 agrees at 10 bases. The CDR3 runs to 16 residues. Germline-derived CDR1 and CDR2 are SNHLY and FYNNEI. With 7 bases clipped from V and 2 bases from J, the junction kept 8 bases outside the gene matches. CDR3: CASIRAGTGAYNEQFF. CDR3 DNA: TGTGCCAGCATTAGGGCCGGGACAGGGGCCTACAATGAGCAGTTCTTC.

In its sample, this clonotype was seen a few times. V usage is TRBV7-3 and J usage is TRBJ2-2; perhaps TRBD1 as D (5 bases). Per the germline V gene, CDR1 is SGHTA and CDR2 is FQGTGA. Deletions cut 2 bases from V and 2 bases from J, with 12 bases between. CDR3 length: 16 amino acids. The CDR3, as DNA: TGTGCCAGCAGCTTAGATGCGACAGTCAACACCGGGGAGCTGTTTTTT. It is translated as CASSLDATVNTGELFF.

This clonotype was observed a few times. The chain links TRBV10-1 to TRBJ2-5; perhaps D is TRBD1 or TRBD2 (5 bases each). Per germline, CDR1 WNHNN and CDR2 SYGVQD (reference sequence). Trimming took 6 bases from V and 5 from J, leaving 22 bases between them. The CDR3 is 16 residues long. The DNA for the CDR3 is TGCGCCAGCAGCGACCGGGACCTCCCCGGTAGGGAGACCCAGTACTTC. The encoded protein is CASSDRDLPGRETQYF.

This chain uses TRBV5-6 with TRBJ2-3; D is possibly TRBD2 (6 bases). The ends were cut back, 1 base at V and 2 bases at J, with 14 bases in the middle. Germline V CDR1 and CDR2: SGHDT, YYEEEE. The CDR3 has 16 residues. CDR3 sequence (DNA): TGTGCCAGCAGCTTGAGTGGTAGCGGCAACACAGATACGCAGTATTTT. This codes for CASSLSGSGNTDTQYF.

This clonotype was observed a few times. The chain uses TRBV3-1 and TRBJ2-1; the D call may be TRBD1 or TRBD2 (7 bases each). This CDR3 is built from 14 residues. The germline gives CDR1 LGHDT, CDR2 YNNKEL (reference sequence). V gave up 5 bases and J gave up 6 bases, with 14 bases separating them. CDR3 nucleotide sequence: TGTGCCAGCAGCACAGCGGGACAGAGCAATGAGCAGTTCTTC. It yields the protein CASSTAGQSNEQFF.

This chain connects TRBV7-3 to TRBJ2-2; a possible D gene is TRBD2 (8 bases). This CDR3 comprises 16 residues. The germline V gene has CDR1 SGHTA and CDR2 FQGTGA. The V and J ends lost 5 bases and 4 bases respectively, with 17 bases between them. This chain's CDR3 is CASSRDSGSGTGELFF. The CDR3 DNA sequence: TGTGCCAGCAGCCGGGACAGCGGGAGCGGCACCGGGGAGCTGTTTTTT. Supplemented by reference TRBV7-3 and TRBJ2-2, the full variable domain reads GAGVSQTPSNKVTEKGKYVELRCDPISGHTALYWYRQSLGQGPEFLIYFQGTGAADDSGLPNDRFFAVRPEGSVSTLKIQRTERGDSAVYLCASSRDSGSGTGELFFGEGSRLTVL.

This clonotype was detected only a few times. The chain couples TRBV12-3 or TRBV12-4 to TRBJ2-3; 8 nucleotides match TRBD2. Unmatched junction bases numbered 7, after V lost 2 bases and J lost 6 bases. This CDR3 spans 15 amino acids. The DNA of the CDR3 is TGTGCCAGCAGTTTACGCGGGGGGCGACCGGATACGCAGTATTTT. It yields the protein CASSLRGGRPDTQYF.

The chain employs TRBV15 and TRBJ2-7, with 8 bases lining up with TRBD2. The junction had 5 bases not matched to a gene; V was cut back by 0 bases and J by 4 bases. This CDR3 spans 15 amino acids. In germline, CDR1 is LNHNV, CDR2 YYDKDF (reference sequence). Here the CDR3 DNA reads TGTGCCACCAGCAGAGATCTTCCGGGAGGGTACGAGCAGTACTTC. This translates into CATSRDLPGGYEQYF.

The chain couples TRBV4-1 to TRBJ2-2; no clear D gene. Germline CDR1 reads MGHRA; CDR2 reads YSYEKL. The CDR3 covers 14 residues. V gave up 0 bases and J gave up 4 bases, with 6 bases separating them. In nucleotides, the CDR3 is TGCGCCAGCAGCCAAGAGGGCGTCACCGGGGAGCTGTTTTTT. Its protein is CASSQEGVTGELFF.